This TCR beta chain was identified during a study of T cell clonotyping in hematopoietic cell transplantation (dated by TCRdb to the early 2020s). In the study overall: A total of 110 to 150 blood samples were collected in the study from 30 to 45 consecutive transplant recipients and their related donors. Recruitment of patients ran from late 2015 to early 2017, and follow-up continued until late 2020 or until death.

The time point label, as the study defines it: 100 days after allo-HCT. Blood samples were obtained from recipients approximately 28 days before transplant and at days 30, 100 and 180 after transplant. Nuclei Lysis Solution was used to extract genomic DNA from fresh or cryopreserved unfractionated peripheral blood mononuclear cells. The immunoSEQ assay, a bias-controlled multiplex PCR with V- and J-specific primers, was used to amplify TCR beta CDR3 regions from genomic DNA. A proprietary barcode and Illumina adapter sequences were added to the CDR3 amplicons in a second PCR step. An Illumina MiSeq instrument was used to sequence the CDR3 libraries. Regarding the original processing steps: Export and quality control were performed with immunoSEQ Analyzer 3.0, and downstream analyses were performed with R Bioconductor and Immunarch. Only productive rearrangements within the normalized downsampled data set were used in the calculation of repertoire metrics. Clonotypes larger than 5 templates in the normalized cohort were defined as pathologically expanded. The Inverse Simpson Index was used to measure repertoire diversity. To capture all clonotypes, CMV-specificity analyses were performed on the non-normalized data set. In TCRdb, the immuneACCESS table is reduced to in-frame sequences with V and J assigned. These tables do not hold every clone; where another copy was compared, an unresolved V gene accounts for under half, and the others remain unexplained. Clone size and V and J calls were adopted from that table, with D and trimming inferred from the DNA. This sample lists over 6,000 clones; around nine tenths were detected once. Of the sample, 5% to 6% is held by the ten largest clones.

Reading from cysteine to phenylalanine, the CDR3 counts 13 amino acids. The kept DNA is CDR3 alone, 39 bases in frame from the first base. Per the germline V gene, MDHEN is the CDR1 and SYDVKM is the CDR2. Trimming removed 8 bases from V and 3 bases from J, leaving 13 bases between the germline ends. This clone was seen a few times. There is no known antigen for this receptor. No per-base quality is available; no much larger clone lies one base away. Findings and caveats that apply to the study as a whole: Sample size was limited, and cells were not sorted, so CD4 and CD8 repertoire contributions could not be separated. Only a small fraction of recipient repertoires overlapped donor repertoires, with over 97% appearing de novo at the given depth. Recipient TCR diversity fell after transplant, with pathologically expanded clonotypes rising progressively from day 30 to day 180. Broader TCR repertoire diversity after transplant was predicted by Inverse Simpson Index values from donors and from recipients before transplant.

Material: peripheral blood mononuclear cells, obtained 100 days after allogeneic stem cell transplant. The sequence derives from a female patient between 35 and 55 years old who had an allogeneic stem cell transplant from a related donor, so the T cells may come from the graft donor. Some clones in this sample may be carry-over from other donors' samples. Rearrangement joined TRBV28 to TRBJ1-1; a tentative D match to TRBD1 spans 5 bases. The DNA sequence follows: TGTGCCAGCTTTCGGGGGGTCGACACTGAAGCTTTCTTT. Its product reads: CASFRGVDTEAFF.